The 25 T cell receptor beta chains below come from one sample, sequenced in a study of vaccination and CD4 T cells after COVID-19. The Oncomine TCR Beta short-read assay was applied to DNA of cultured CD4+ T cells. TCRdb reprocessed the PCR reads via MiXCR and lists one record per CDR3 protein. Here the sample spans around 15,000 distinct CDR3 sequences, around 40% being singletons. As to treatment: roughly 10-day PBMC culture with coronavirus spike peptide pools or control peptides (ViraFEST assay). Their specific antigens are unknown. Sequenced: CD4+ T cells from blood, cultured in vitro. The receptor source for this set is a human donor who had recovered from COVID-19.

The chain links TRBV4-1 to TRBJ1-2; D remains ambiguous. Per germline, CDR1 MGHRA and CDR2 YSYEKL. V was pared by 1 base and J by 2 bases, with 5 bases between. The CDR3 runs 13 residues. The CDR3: CASSQVQNYGYTF. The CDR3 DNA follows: TGCGCCAGCAGCCAAGTACAGAACTATGGCTACACCTTC.

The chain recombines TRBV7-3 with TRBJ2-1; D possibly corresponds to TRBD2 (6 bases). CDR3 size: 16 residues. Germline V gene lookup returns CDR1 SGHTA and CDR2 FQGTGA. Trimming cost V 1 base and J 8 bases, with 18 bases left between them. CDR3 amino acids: CASSLMGPGASDEQFF. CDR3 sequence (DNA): TGTGCCAGCAGCTTAATGGGGCCGGGAGCGTCTGATGAGCAGTTCTTC.

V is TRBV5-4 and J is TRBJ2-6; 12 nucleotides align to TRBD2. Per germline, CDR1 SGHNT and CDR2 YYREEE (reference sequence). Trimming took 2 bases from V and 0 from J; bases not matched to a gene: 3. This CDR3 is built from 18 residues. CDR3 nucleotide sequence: TGTGCCAGCAGCTTCGGACTAGCGGGGCCCTCTGGGGCCAACGTCCTGACTTTC. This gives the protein CASSFGLAGPSGANVLTF. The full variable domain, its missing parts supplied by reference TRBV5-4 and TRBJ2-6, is ETGVTQSPTHLIKTRGQQVTLRCSSQSGHNTVSWYQQALGQGPQFIFQYYREEENGRGNFPPRFSGLQFPNYSSELNVNALELDDSALYLCASSFGLAGPSGANVLTFGAGSRLTVL.

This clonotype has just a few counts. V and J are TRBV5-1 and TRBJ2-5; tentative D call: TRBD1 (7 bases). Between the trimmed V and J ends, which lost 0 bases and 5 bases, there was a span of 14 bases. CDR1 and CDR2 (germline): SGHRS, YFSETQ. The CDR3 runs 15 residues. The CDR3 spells CASSLETGRQETQYF. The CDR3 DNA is TGCGCCAGCAGCTTGGAGACAGGGAGGCAGGAGACCCAGTACTTC.

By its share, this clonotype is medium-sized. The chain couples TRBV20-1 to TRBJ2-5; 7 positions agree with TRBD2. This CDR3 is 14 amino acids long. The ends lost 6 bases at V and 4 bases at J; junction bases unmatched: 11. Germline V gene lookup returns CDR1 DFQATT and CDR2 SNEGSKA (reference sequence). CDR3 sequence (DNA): TGCAGTGCCCCCCAGCGGGATAAAGGAGAGACCCAGTACTTC. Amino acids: CSAPQRDKGETQYF.

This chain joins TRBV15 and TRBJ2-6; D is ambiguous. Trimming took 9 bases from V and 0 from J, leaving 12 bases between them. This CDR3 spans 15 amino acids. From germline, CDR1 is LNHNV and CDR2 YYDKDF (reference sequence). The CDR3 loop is CATSDRSSGANVLTF. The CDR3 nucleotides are TGTGCCACTTCGGACCGGTCCTCTGGGGCCAACGTCCTGACTTTC. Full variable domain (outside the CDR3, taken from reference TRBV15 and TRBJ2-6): DAMVIQNPRYQVTQFGKPVTLSCSQTLNHNVMYWYQQKSSQAPKLLFHYYDKDFNNEADTPDNFQSRRPNTSFCFLDIRSPGLGDTAMYLCATSDRSSGANVLTFGAGSRLTVL.

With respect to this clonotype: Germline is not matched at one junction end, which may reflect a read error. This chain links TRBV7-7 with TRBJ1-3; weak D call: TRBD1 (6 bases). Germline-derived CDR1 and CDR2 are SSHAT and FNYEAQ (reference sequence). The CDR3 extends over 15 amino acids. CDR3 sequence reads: CASSLDAGAGNTIYF. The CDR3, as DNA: TGTGCTAGCAGCTTAGACGCGGGGGCCGGAAACACCATATATTTT.

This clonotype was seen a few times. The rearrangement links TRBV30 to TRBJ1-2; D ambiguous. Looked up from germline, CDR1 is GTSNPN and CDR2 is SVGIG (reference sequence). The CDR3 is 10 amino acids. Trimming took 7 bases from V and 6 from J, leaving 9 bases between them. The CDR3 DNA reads TGTGCCTCACAGACGGATGGCTACACCTTC. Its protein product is CASQTDGYTF.

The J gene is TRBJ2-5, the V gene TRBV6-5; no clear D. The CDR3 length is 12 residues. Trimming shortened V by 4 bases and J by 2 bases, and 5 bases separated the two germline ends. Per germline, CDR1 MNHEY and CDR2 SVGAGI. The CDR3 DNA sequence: TGTGCCAGCAGTTCCGAACAAGAGACCCAGTACTTC. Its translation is CASSSEQETQYF.

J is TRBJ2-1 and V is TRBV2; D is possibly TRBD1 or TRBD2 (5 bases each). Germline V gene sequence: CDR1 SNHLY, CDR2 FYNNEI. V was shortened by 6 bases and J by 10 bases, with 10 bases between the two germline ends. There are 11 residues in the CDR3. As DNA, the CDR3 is TGTGCCAGCAGGAGGGACGGAGAGCAGTTCTTC. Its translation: CASRRDGEQFF.

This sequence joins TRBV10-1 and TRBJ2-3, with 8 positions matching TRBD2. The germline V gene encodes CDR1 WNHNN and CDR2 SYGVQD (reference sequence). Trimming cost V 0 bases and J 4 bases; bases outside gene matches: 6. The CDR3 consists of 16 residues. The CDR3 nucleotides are TGCGCCAGCAGTGAGTCTTTAGCGGGATCGGCAGATACGCAGTATTTT. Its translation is CASSESLAGSADTQYF.

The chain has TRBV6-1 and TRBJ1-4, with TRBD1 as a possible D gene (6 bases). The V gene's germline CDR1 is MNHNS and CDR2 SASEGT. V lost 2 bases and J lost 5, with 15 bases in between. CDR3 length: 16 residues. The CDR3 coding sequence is TGTGCCAGCAGTGAATTCCAGGGGAAGGTAAATGAAAAACTGTTTTTT. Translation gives CASSEFQGKVNEKLFF.

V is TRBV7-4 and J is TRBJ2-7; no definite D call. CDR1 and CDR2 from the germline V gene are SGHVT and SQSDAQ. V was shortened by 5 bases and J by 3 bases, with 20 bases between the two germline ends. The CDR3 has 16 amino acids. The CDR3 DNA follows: TGTGCCAGCAGCGTAGAATCGGCGACGGGTCTCTACGAGCAGTACTTC. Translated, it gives CASSVESATGLYEQYF. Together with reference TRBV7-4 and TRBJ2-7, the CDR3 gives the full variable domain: GAGVSQSPRYKVAKRGRDVALRCDSISGHVTLYWYRQTLGQGSEVLTYSQSDAQRDKSGRPSGRFSAERPERSVSTLKIQRTEQGDSAVYLCASSVESATGLYEQYFGPGTRLTVT.

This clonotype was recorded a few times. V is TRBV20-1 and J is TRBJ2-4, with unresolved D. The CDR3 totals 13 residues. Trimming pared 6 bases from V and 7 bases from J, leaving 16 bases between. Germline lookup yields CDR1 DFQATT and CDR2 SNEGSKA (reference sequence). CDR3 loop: CSASRLAGNIQYF. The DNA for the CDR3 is TGCAGTGCCTCACGACTTGCCGGGAACATTCAGTACTTC.

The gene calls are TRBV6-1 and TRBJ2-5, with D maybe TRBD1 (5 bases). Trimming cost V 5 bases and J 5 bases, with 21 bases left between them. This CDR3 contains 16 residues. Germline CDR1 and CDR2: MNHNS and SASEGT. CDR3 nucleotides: TGTGCCAGCAGTCAGTATCGACCGGGCCACAGGGAGACCCAGTACTTC. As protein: CASSQYRPGHRETQYF.

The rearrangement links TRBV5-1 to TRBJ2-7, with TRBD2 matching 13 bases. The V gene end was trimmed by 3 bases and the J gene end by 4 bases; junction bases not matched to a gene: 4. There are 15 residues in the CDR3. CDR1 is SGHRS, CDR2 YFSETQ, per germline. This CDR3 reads CASSWTSGSGYEQYF. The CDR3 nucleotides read TGCGCCAGCAGCTGGACTAGCGGGAGTGGGTACGAGCAGTACTTC.

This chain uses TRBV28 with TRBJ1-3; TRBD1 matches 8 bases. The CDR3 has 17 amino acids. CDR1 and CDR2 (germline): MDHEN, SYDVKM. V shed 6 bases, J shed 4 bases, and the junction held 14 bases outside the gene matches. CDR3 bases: TGTGCCAGCAGCCTCCCCGACAGGGGAAAACCCGGAAACACCATATATTTT. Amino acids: CASSLPDRGKPGNTIYF.

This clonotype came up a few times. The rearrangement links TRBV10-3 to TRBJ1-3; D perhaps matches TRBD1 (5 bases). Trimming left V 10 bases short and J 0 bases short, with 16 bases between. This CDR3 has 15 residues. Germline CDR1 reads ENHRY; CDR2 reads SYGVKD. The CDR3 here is CATKDRPTSGNTIYF. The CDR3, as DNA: TGTGCCACCAAAGACAGACCGACCTCTGGAAACACCATATATTTT.

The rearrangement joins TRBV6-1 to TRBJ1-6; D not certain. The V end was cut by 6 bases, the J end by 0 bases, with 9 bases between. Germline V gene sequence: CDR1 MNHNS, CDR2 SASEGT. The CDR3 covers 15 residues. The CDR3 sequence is CASSPMSSYNSPLHF. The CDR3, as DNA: TGTGCCAGCAGCCCCATGAGCTCCTATAATTCACCCCTCCACTTT.

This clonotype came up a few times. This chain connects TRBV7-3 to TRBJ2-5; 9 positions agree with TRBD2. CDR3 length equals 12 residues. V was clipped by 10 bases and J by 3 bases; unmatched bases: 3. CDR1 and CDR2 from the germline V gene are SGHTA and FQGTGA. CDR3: CATIAGEETQYF. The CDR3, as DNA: TGTGCCACCATAGCGGGAGAAGAGACCCAGTACTTC.

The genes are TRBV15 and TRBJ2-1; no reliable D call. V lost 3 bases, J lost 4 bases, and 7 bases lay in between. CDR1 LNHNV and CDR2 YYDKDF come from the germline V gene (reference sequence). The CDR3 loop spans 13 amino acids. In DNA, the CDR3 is TGTGCCACCAGCAGGAGGAGATACAATGAGCAGTTCTTC. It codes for CATSRRRYNEQFF.

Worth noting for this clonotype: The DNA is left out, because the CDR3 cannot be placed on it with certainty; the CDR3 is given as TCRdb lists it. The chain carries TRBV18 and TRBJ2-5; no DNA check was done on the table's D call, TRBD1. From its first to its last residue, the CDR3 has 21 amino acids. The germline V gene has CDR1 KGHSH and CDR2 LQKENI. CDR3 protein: CASSQTSVYFCAISDTGAQYF.

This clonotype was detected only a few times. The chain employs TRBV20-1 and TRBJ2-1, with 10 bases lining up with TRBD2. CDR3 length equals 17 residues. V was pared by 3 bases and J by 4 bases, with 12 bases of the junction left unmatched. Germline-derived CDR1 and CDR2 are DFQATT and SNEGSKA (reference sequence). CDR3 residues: CSASRAGGPVIYNEQFF. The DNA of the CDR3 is TGCAGTGCTAGTCGAGCGGGAGGGCCCGTAATATACAATGAGCAGTTCTTC.

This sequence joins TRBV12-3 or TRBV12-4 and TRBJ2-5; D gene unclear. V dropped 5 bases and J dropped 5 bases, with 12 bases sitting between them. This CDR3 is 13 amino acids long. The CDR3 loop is CASSVGRRETQYF. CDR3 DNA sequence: TGTGCCAGCAGTGTCGGGCGGCGGGAGACCCAGTACTTC.

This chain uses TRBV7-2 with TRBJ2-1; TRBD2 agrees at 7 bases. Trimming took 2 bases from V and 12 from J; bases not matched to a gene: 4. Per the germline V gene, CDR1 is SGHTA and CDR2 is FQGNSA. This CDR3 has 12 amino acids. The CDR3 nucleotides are TGTGCCAGCAGCTTACGACTAGCAGGGCAGTTCTTC. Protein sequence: CASSLRLAGQFF.